This passage covers 16 T cell receptor beta chains from one sample sequenced in a study of OX40 agonist ivuxolimab in advanced cancers. Libraries were prepared by immunoSEQ multiplex PCR; TCRdb keeps only in-frame clonotypes and omits some of them. The sample consists of around 70,000 clones, 85% of them appearing once. The sequencing used CD4+ or CD8+ T cells sorted from blood, collected in a trial of the OX40 agonist ivuxolimab. These receptors all stem from an adult with an advanced solid tumor such as melanoma, head and neck, liver or kidney cancer.

The chain links TRBV7-6 to TRBJ1-3, with D uncertain. V lost 2 bases, J lost 8 bases, and 10 bases lay in between. Germline CDR1 reads SGHVS; CDR2 reads FNYEAQ. This CDR3 is 13 amino acids long. CDR3 amino acids: CASSLSWRDTIYF. Written as DNA, the CDR3 is TGTGCCAGCAGCTTATCATGGAGGGACACCATATATTTT.

The chain links TRBV2 to TRBJ1-5, with D possibly being TRBD1 (6 bases). Germline loops: CDR1 SNHLY, CDR2 FYNNEI. CDR3 length: 14 amino acids. The V end was cut by 6 bases, the J end by 3 bases, with 12 bases between. CDR3 region: CASRPDSFNQPQHF. CDR3 sequence (DNA): TGTGCCAGCAGGCCGGACAGTTTCAATCAGCCCCAGCATTTT.

The chain links TRBV27 to TRBJ2-6; no reliable D call. With 4 bases removed from V and 1 base from J, the gap between germline ends came to 8 bases. Germline V gene data show CDR1 as MNHEY and CDR2 as SMNVEV (reference sequence). This CDR3 contains 15 residues. DNA of the CDR3: TGTGCCAGCAGTTCGTGGGGATCTGGGGCCAACGTCCTGACTTTC. Residues: CASSSWGSGANVLTF.

This clone was recorded a few times. This rearrangement joins TRBV28 to TRBJ1-5, with TRBD1 identical over 7 bases. The CDR3 runs to 15 residues. Germline trimming cut 2 bases from V and 6 bases from J; bases unmatched to any gene: 7. Germline V gene data show CDR1 as MDHEN and CDR2 as SYDVKM. The CDR3 DNA reads as TGTGCCAGCAGTTTACTCCAGGGGGTCAGTCAGCCCCAGCATTTT. It yields the protein CASSLLQGVSQPQHF. Full variable domain (missing parts from reference TRBV28 and TRBJ1-5): DVKVTQSSRYLVKRTGEKVFLECVQDMDHENMFWYRQDPGLGLRLIYFSYDVKMKEKGDIPEGYSVSREKKERFSLILESASTNQTSMYLCASSLLQGVSQPQHFGDGTRLSIL.

The chain combines TRBV6-1 with TRBJ2-1; 11 bases are shared with TRBD2. This CDR3 has 15 residues. With 3 bases clipped from V and 4 bases from J, the junction kept 2 bases outside the gene matches. CDR1 MNHNS and CDR2 SASEGT come from the germline V gene. The chain's CDR3 is CASSEGLAAYNEQFF. The CDR3 nucleotides are TGTGCCAGCAGTGAGGGACTAGCGGCTTACAATGAGCAGTTCTTC.

This clone has only one observation. The rearrangement links TRBV6-4 to TRBJ2-7, with a possible D match to TRBD2 (6 bases). Per the germline V gene, CDR1 is MRHNA and CDR2 is SNTAGT. V lost 5 bases, J lost 1 base, and 15 bases lay in between. The CDR3 extends over 15 amino acids. The CDR3 loop is CASSRLPGTSYEQYF. The CDR3 nucleotides are TGTGCCAGCAGTAGACTTCCCGGGACTTCCTACGAGCAGTACTTC.

This chain connects TRBV19 to TRBJ2-4, with 9 bases fitting TRBD1. After removal of 6 bases from V and 0 bases from J, the junction contained 6 bases not matched to a gene. This CDR3 is built from 16 residues. CDR1 and CDR2 from the germline V gene are LNHDA and SQIVND (reference sequence). CDR3 bases: TGTGCCAGTAGGGATGGGACAGGGCCAGCCAAAAACATTCAGTACTTC. Translating gives CASRDGTGPAKNIQYF.

V usage is TRBV6-1 and J usage is TRBJ1-2; possible D gene TRBD1, 5 bases. CDR1 and CDR2 (germline): MNHNS, SASEGT. The CDR3 has 15 amino acids. Trimming removed 1 base from V and 9 bases from J, with 18 bases in between. The CDR3 sequence is CASSEVVGTRESYTF. CDR3 nucleotides: TGTGCCAGCAGTGAAGTTGTCGGGACTCGGGAGAGCTACACCTTC.

The V call is TRBV15, the J call TRBJ2-3; 7 positions match TRBD2. Trimming removed 2 bases from V and 0 bases from J; junction bases left unmatched: 5. This CDR3 region has 16 residues. Per germline, CDR1 LNHNV and CDR2 YYDKDF (reference sequence). In DNA form, the CDR3 reads TGTGCCACCAGCAGAAGACTAGCACCTAGCACAGATACGCAGTATTTT. This translates into CATSRRLAPSTDTQYF.

The gene calls are TRBV27 and TRBJ1-3; possible D gene TRBD1, 6 bases. From germline, CDR1 is MNHEY and CDR2 SMNVEV (reference sequence). Trimming shortened V by 5 bases and J by 3 bases, and 11 bases separated the two germline ends. This CDR3 is built from 14 residues. CDR3 sequence reads: CASSPGTYGNTIYF. The CDR3, as DNA: TGTGCCAGCAGTCCCGGGACATATGGAAACACCATATATTTT.

This chain joins TRBV7-2 and TRBJ2-3, with TRBD2 matching 11 bases. Germline CDR1 reads SGHTA; CDR2 reads FQGNSA. CDR3 length: 18 amino acids. V trimming: 3 bases; J trimming: 2 bases; junction bases outside the gene matches: 10. The CDR3 sequence is CASSFTSGGRRNTDTQYF. DNA of the CDR3: TGTGCCAGCAGCTTTACTAGCGGGGGTCGACGTAACACAGATACGCAGTATTTT. The full variable domain, with the rest looked up from reference TRBV7-2 and TRBJ2-3, is GAGVSQSPSNKVTEKGKDVELRCDPISGHTALYWYRQSLGQGLEFLIYFQGNSAPDKSGLPSDRFSAERTGGSVSTLTIQRTQQEDSAVYLCASSFTSGGRRNTDTQYFGPGTRLTVL.

The chain combines TRBV5-1 with TRBJ1-3; possibly TRBD1 for D (5 bases). CDR3 length: 17 residues. V was cut by 2 bases and J by 1 base, with 16 bases left in between. Germline V gene lookup returns CDR1 SGHRS and CDR2 YFSETQ. CDR3 nucleotides: TGCGCCAGCAGCTTACGACAGTCCCGAGGGTCTGGAAACACCATATATTTT. The encoded protein is CASSLRQSRGSGNTIYF.

The chain links TRBV30 to TRBJ1-3; D call uncertain. This CDR3 has 11 amino acids. The germline V and J ends were trimmed by 2 bases and 8 bases, with 7 bases remaining between them. CDR1 is GTSNPN, CDR2 SVGIG, per germline (reference sequence). DNA of the CDR3: TGTGCCTGGAGTACGATCGACACCATATATTTT. As protein: CAWSTIDTIYF.

This chain joins TRBV6-6 and TRBJ2-2; possibly TRBD2 for D (7 bases). Per germline, CDR1 MNHNY and CDR2 SVGAGI (reference sequence). This CDR3 is 16 amino acids long. V lost 2 bases to trimming and J lost 2 bases, with 12 bases between them. The CDR3 bases are TGTGCCAGCAGTTACGAGGGCGGGGGCAACACCGGGGAGCTGTTTTTT. It is translated as CASSYEGGGNTGELFF.

In this sample, this clone turned up a few times. The sample contains more than one DNA sequence encoding this CDR3. V gene TRBV9 combines with J gene TRBJ2-1; D is perhaps TRBD2 (7 bases). This CDR3 has 15 residues. In germline, CDR1 is SGDLS, CDR2 YYNGEE. Trimming took off 0 bases at V and 3 bases at J, with 10 bases between the two ends. Written as DNA, the CDR3 is TGTGCCAGCAGCGTAGAGGGGGGGAGCTACAATGAGCAGTTCTTC. Amino acids: CASSVEGGSYNEQFF. Using reference TRBV9 and TRBJ2-1 for the parts outside the CDR3, the full variable domain is DSGVTQTPKHLITATGQRVTLRCSPRSGDLSVYWYQQSLDQGLQFLIQYYNGEERAKGNILERFSAQQFPDLHSELNLSSLELGDSALYFCASSVEGGSYNEQFFGPGTRLTVL.

The chain recombines TRBV4-3 with TRBJ2-1, with D possibly matching TRBD2 (6 bases). This CDR3 contains 18 residues. V was clipped by 2 bases and J by 5 bases, with 22 bases between them. The germline V gene encodes CDR1 LGHNA and CDR2 YSLEER. The CDR3: CASSQSLNRRVGDNEQFF. CDR3 DNA: TGCGCCAGCAGCCAATCTTTGAACAGGAGGGTCGGGGACAATGAGCAGTTCTTC.